A single sample is the source of the 30 T cell receptor beta chains below, sequenced in a study of cytomegalovirus exposure and HLA in healthy donors. PCR employed 60 Vbeta and 13 Jbeta primers. The repertoire was sequenced with immunoSEQ multiplex PCR; TCRdb's copy has only in-frame clones and lacks some. The profile shows about 180,000 clones, about 80% of them singletons. Sequencing was carried out using PBMCs. The receptor source for this set is a man in his 60s in good health and CMV-seronegative.

The rearrangement joins TRBV29-1 to TRBJ1-1; D unclear. Trimming removed 5 bases from V and 2 bases from J, with 12 bases in between. Germline CDR1 and CDR2: SQVTM and ANQGSEA. This CDR3 spans 13 amino acids. CDR3 DNA: TGCAGCGTTACTCTAACGTTCAACACTGAAGCTTTCTTT. Translation: CSVTLTFNTEAFF.

This clone showed up just a few times. The chain couples TRBV9 to TRBJ2-7; the match to TRBD2 covers 7 bases. This CDR3 contains 14 residues. Germline loops: CDR1 SGDLS, CDR2 YYNGEE. The V and J ends lost 2 bases and 4 bases, in that order; junction bases with no gene match: 6. CDR3 coding DNA: TGTGCCAGCAGCGTCCAGGGAGGGTTTTACGAGCAGTACTTC. Translated, it gives CASSVQGGFYEQYF.

The rearrangement uses TRBV28 and TRBJ2-1, with 7 bases fitting TRBD2. This CDR3 contains 15 residues. With V trimmed by 5 bases and J by 5 bases, 9 bases remained unmatched. Per the germline V gene, CDR1 is MDHEN and CDR2 is SYDVKM. The CDR3 protein is CASSPDLAENNEQFF. The CDR3 nucleotides read TGTGCCAGCAGTCCCGACCTAGCGGAAAACAATGAGCAGTTCTTC.

This chain links TRBV6-6 with TRBJ2-1; 8 bases fit TRBD2. V shed 6 bases, J shed 7 bases, and the junction held 11 bases outside the gene matches. Germline V gene data show CDR1 as MNHNY and CDR2 as SVGAGI (reference sequence). The CDR3 contains 15 residues. The CDR3 DNA reads TGTGCCAGCAGATTAAGAAGCGGGAGTGAAAATGAGCAGTTCTTC. Amino acids: CASRLRSGSENEQFF.

This clone was found a few times. This chain connects TRBV5-1 to TRBJ2-2; tentative D call: TRBD1 (5 bases). In germline, CDR1 is SGHRS, CDR2 YFSETQ. Deletions cut 2 bases from V and 6 bases from J, with 11 bases between. The length of the CDR3 is 14 residues. CDR3: CASSLSGKSGELFF. CDR3 coding DNA: TGCGCCAGCAGCTTATCAGGGAAGTCCGGGGAGCTGTTTTTT.

This clone was seen a few times. The V call is TRBV7-8, the J call TRBJ2-1; 8 bases map to TRBD2. This CDR3 spans 15 amino acids. The V gene's germline CDR1 is SGHVS and CDR2 FQNEAQ. Germline trimming cut 3 bases from V and 6 bases from J; bases unmatched to any gene: 7. The CDR3 reads CASSFQRGGRNEQFF. CDR3 coding DNA: TGTGCCAGCAGCTTTCAACGGGGGGGTCGCAATGAGCAGTTCTTC.

The V and J genes are TRBV11-3 and TRBJ2-7; 13 bases align to TRBD2. There are 18 residues in the CDR3. The V gene's germline CDR1 is SGHNT and CDR2 YENEEA. The V and J ends lost 0 bases and 4 bases, in that order; junction bases with no gene match: 9. CDR3: CASSLETSGRPRTYEQYF. DNA for the CDR3: TGTGCCAGCAGCTTAGAGACTAGCGGGAGGCCAAGGACGTACGAGCAGTACTTC.

This sequence joins TRBV29-1 and TRBJ2-2, with TRBD1 matching over 8 bases. This CDR3 comprises 14 residues. The germline CDR1 and CDR2 sequences are SQVTM and ANQGSEA. Losses at the gene ends were 7 bases for V and 2 bases for J; bases not matched to a gene: 6. The CDR3: CSAVDRENTGELFF. CDR3 in DNA: TGCAGCGCGGTGGACAGGGAAAACACCGGGGAGCTGTTTTTT.

This clone occurred a few times. The junction does not match germline at one end; this may be a read error. The chain has TRBV27 and TRBJ1-2; 10 bases agree with TRBD1. Per the germline V gene, CDR1 is MNHEY and CDR2 is SMNVEV (reference sequence). This CDR3 has 13 amino acids. The CDR3 loop reads CASSKDRGAGYPF. CDR3 sequence (DNA): TGTGCCAGCAGCAAGGACAGGGGGGCGGGCTACCCCTTC.

The V and J genes are TRBV28 and TRBJ1-1, with a weak D call TRBD1 (6 bases). This CDR3 contains 14 residues. Trimming pared 9 bases from V and 1 base from J, leaving 15 bases between. CDR1 is MDHEN and CDR2 is SYDVKM in the germline V gene. The DNA for the CDR3 is TGTGCCAGTTGTGATCAGGGGCAGAACACTGAAGCTTTCTTT. It specifies CASCDQGQNTEAFF.

V and J are TRBV7-9 and TRBJ1-4, with 9 positions matching TRBD1. Trimming removed 7 bases from V and 8 bases from J; junction bases left unmatched: 8. The CDR3 runs to 14 residues. Germline assignment: CDR1 SEHNR and CDR2 FQNEAQ (reference sequence). The DNA of the CDR3 is TGTGCCAGCAATTCCGGGACAGGGCTGGAAAAACTGTTTTTT. Protein product: CASNSGTGLEKLFF.

The rearrangement uses TRBV29-1 and TRBJ1-4, with D unresolved. Trimming pared 6 bases from V and 0 bases from J, leaving 14 bases between. This CDR3 is 15 amino acids long. The V gene's germline CDR1 is SQVTM and CDR2 ANQGSEA. The CDR3 protein is CSVSVAGATNEKLFF. DNA for the CDR3: TGCAGCGTCTCCGTCGCGGGTGCAACTAATGAAAAACTGTTTTTT.

The V call is TRBV6-1, the J call TRBJ2-2; the D is unclear. Germline V gene lookup returns CDR1 MNHNS and CDR2 SASEGT. The V and J ends lost 0 bases and 2 bases respectively, with 4 bases between them. The CDR3 sequence is 14 residues long. The CDR3 coding sequence is TGTGCCAGCAGTGAAGCGCTAAACACCGGGGAGCTGTTTTTT. Translated: CASSEALNTGELFF.

The chain has TRBV19 and TRBJ2-3, with D possibly matching TRBD1 (5 bases). CDR1 and CDR2 from the germline V gene are LNHDA and SQIVND (reference sequence). This CDR3 has 14 residues. The V end was cut by 3 bases, the J end by 0 bases, with 7 bases between. CDR3 sequence reads: CASSMTASTDTQYF. In DNA, the CDR3 is TGTGCCAGTAGTATGACAGCCAGCACAGATACGCAGTATTTT.

This rearrangement joins TRBV11-3 to TRBJ2-7; 15 bases are a match to TRBD2. The CDR3 has 15 amino acids. The ends lost 4 bases at V and 8 bases at J; junction bases unmatched: 6. CDR1 and CDR2 (germline): SGHNT, YENEEA. The CDR3 region is CASSSGLAGGQQQYF. CDR3 nucleotide sequence: TGTGCCAGCAGCTCCGGACTAGCGGGAGGGCAACAGCAGTACTTC.

The chain couples TRBV9 to TRBJ1-2, with D perhaps matching TRBD1 (5 bases). Germline values: CDR1 SGDLS, CDR2 YYNGEE. Trimming left V 4 bases short and J 6 bases short, with 19 bases between. The CDR3 loop spans 15 amino acids. The CDR3 loop reads CASSPHGRGGNGYTF. CDR3 bases: TGTGCCAGCAGCCCCCACGGTAGGGGAGGTAATGGCTACACCTTC.

The genes are TRBV4-1 and TRBJ2-5; 14 bases match TRBD2. Germline-derived CDR1 and CDR2 are MGHRA and YSYEKL. V lost 1 base to trimming and J lost 9 bases; unmatched junction nucleotides: 7. The CDR3 has 16 amino acids. This chain's CDR3 is CASSQGGLAGVLAQYF. In DNA, the CDR3 is TGCGCCAGCAGCCAAGGGGGACTAGCGGGGGTTCTCGCCCAGTACTTC.

The chain recombines TRBV29-1 with TRBJ1-4; a possible D gene is TRBD1 (5 bases). The germline CDR1 and CDR2 sequences are SQVTM and ANQGSEA. The V and J ends lost 6 bases and 8 bases respectively, with 25 bases between them. This CDR3 has 16 residues. Here the CDR3 DNA reads TGCAGCGTGGGAAACGACGGGGGTCAGGGTAGGGAAAAACTGTTTTTT. This codes for CSVGNDGGQGREKLFF.

In regard to this clone: The junction departs from the called germline gene at one end, perhaps through a read error. This sequence joins TRBV7-9 and TRBJ1-5, with D possibly matching TRBD1 (5 bases). This CDR3 contains 14 residues. CDR1 SEHNR and CDR2 FQNEAQ come from the germline V gene (reference sequence). In nucleotides, the CDR3 is TGTGCCAGCAGCTTGGACAATAGCAATCAGCCCCAGAATTTT. This encodes CASSLDNSNQPQNF.

This chain links TRBV6-6 with TRBJ1-2; D gene unclear. The V gene lost 0 bases and the J gene lost 8 bases, with 16 bases spanning the gap. CDR3 length: 15 residues. In germline, CDR1 is MNHNY, CDR2 SVGAGI (reference sequence). CDR3 DNA sequence: TGTGCCAGCAGTTACTCAGAGGGAACATTAGTGGGCTACACCTTC. This gives the protein CASSYSEGTLVGYTF.

The chain recombines TRBV28 with TRBJ2-7, with TRBD1 matching over 11 bases. CDR1 and CDR2 from the germline V gene are MDHEN and SYDVKM. CDR3 length: 13 amino acids. V lost 8 bases and J lost 6; bases outside the gene matches: 6. As DNA, the CDR3 is TGTGCCAGCCTCGGGGACAGGGGGGCCGAGCAGTACTTC. The encoded protein is CASLGDRGAEQYF.

This clone occurred a few times. The chain has TRBV27 and TRBJ1-1; 8 bases match TRBD1. V was clipped by 3 bases and J by 8 bases; unmatched bases: 26. The V gene's germline CDR1 is MNHEY and CDR2 SMNVEV (reference sequence). The CDR3 spans 20 residues. The CDR3 nucleotides read TGTGCCAGCAGTTTGAGGTTGGTCGGGACAGGTCTCGATCAGAAGCCCGAAGCTTTCTTT. Amino acids: CASSLRLVGTGLDQKPEAFF.

The V call is TRBV10-3, the J call TRBJ2-7; D might be TRBD1 (5 bases). The CDR3 covers 15 residues. CDR1 and CDR2 (germline): ENHRY, SYGVKD. Trimming pared 3 bases from V and 7 bases from J, leaving 19 bases between. CDR3 DNA sequence: TGTGCCATCAGTGAAGGTAGTAAAGGGGAAGGGGAGCAGTACTTC. Protein sequence: CAISEGSKGEGEQYF.

Comments on this clone: Sequence at one end of the junction differs from germline and may be a read error. V usage is TRBV25-1 and J usage is TRBJ1-5, with D perhaps matching TRBD1 (5 bases). This CDR3 has 14 amino acids. Germline assignment: CDR1 MGHDK and CDR2 SYGVNS. CDR3 region: CASSEGGTNQPQNF. The DNA of the CDR3 is TGTGCCAGCAGTGAAGGGGGGACGAATCAGCCCCAGAATTTT.

The chain employs TRBV4-1 and TRBJ2-7, with D unclear. Trimming cost V 0 bases and J 6 bases, with 18 bases left between them. CDR3 length: 16 amino acids. Germline CDR1 MGHRA, CDR2 YSYEKL. This CDR3 is CASSQDRVPPLSEQYF. The CDR3 coding sequence is TGCGCCAGCAGCCAAGACCGGGTCCCCCCCCTGTCCGAGCAGTACTTC.

V and J are TRBV5-4 and TRBJ2-7, with TRBD1 identical over 9 bases. The germline CDR1 and CDR2 sequences are SGHNT and YYREEE (reference sequence). CDR3 length: 15 residues. The V and J ends lost 2 bases and 2 bases, in that order; junction bases with no gene match: 5. The CDR3 protein is CASSFGQGMAYEQYF. The DNA for the CDR3 is TGTGCCAGCAGCTTCGGACAGGGGATGGCCTACGAGCAGTACTTC.

This chain links TRBV5-1 with TRBJ2-7; weak D call: TRBD1 (6 bases). The CDR3 is 15 amino acids. CDR1 and CDR2 from the germline V gene are SGHRS and YFSETQ. Trimming removed 0 bases at V and 2 bases at J, with 12 bases between. CDR3 in amino acids: CASSLGWTETYEQYF. The CDR3 DNA sequence: TGCGCCAGCAGCTTGGGGTGGACAGAAACCTACGAGCAGTACTTC.

The chain uses TRBV7-2 and TRBJ1-1; no definite D call. In germline, CDR1 is SGHTA, CDR2 FQGNSA. Trimming stripped 5 bases from V and 4 bases from J, with 8 bases between. This CDR3 region has 12 residues. The CDR3 coding sequence is TGTGCCAGCAGCCATGGGCTCACTGAAGCTTTCTTT. Residues: CASSHGLTEAFF.

The chain employs TRBV4-1 and TRBJ2-3, with 14 bases that match TRBD2. The CDR3 is 16 residues long. V was pared by 0 bases and J by 8 bases, with 4 bases of the junction left unmatched. Germline V lookup: CDR1 MGHRA, CDR2 YSYEKL. Here the CDR3 DNA reads TGCGCCAGCAGCCAAGATGAGGGACTAGCGGGAGTTACGCAGTATTTT. Encoded protein: CASSQDEGLAGVTQYF.

This chain links TRBV5-1 with TRBJ2-2; D perhaps matches TRBD2 (6 bases). V lost 0 bases and J lost 0, with 9 bases in between. The germline V gene has CDR1 SGHRS and CDR2 YFSETQ. This CDR3 is 16 amino acids long. The CDR3 region is CASSLDPGANTGELFF. CDR3 nucleotide sequence: TGCGCCAGCAGCTTGGATCCGGGGGCGAACACCGGGGAGCTGTTTTTT.